The present T cell receptor (beta chain) was sequenced within a study of regulatory T cells in long-lasting Graves disease. Trimming cost V 7 bases and J 7 bases, with 23 bases left between them. Germline V gene data show CDR1 as MNHEY and CDR2 as SVGAGI. The CDR3 length is 15 residues. Each CDR3 protein gets one entry after TCRdb re-called the reads with MiXCR. The data show 1,500 to 2,000 distinct CDR3 sequences, about 50% seen once. The TCR library was prepared using RNA isolated from PBMCs. V and J are TRBV6-5 and TRBJ2-7; D possibly corresponds to TRBD2 (7 bases). The sequence came from a human donor with Graves disease. The source material was peripheral blood mononuclear cells (PBMCs), sampled with antithyroid drug treatment, in newly diagnosed or persistent Graves disease (not recorded which). The CDR3 DNA sequence: TGTGCCAGCACCCCAGGTAGCCAGGGAGGGGGGGAGCAGTACTTC. It translates to CASTPGSQGGGEQYF.